The clone carrying this TCR beta chain was recorded many times. The sample originates from a study of Graves' ophthalmopathy and Graves' hyperthyroidism. Hyperthyroidism was classified as stable if no ophthalmopathy occurred within 18 months of follow-up. Researchers took RNA transcripts and amplified TCR beta CDR3 regions from them. HTBI-primed RT-PCR formed the first round, and a multiplex PCR formed the second. A single record per CDR3 protein comes from TCRdb applying MiXCR to the multiplex PCR reads. The sample contains 680,000 or so distinct CDR3 sequences, 20% to 25% of which appear only once. The germline V gene has CDR1 DFQATT and CDR2 SNEGSKA (reference sequence). The V gene lost 6 bases and the J gene lost 0 bases, with 11 bases spanning the gap. The CDR3 totals 13 residues.

Material: peripheral blood. The clonotype was recovered from a woman in her late teens or twenties with stable Graves' hyperthyroidism. Some clones in this sample may be carry-over from other donors' samples. The V gene is TRBV20-1, the J gene TRBJ2-5, with no clear D. CDR3 amino acids: CSARRAYQETQYF. CDR3 bases: TGCAGTGCACGGAGAGCCTACCAAGAGACCCAGTACTTC.